What follows describes a single TCR beta chain. Its antigen is unknown. In the PCR, 60 Vbeta and 13 Jbeta primers were used. Data came from immunoSEQ multiplex PCR; TCRdb stores just in-frame clones and leaves some out. The ten most abundant clones cover 0.59% of a sample with roughly 100,000 clones. The sample originates from a study of cytomegalovirus exposure and HLA in healthy donors. Study context: HLA-typed donors contributed about 85 million unique TCRs, which were held in an early data release. General study findings and limits: It was reported in a later analysis that an Asian-associated ancestry cluster showed fewer N-insertions than the approximately 670-donor mean. Upon later analysis, HLA-associated TCR beta chains proved more clonally expanded than other, equally common chains.

Though probably carrying unrecorded immune exposures, donors were nominally healthy at sampling. The specimen was PBMCs. The sequence came from a man in his forties or fifties in good health and CMV-seronegative.

The CDR3 sequence: CASSGLVGTIYF. The CDR3 coding sequence is TGTGCCAGCAGTGGACTTGTCGGCACCATATATTTT. V usage is TRBV2 and J usage is TRBJ1-3; D not certain. V was shortened by 4 bases and J by 9 bases, with 10 bases between the two germline ends. Germline CDR1 reads SNHLY; CDR2 reads FYNNEI. The CDR3 runs 12 residues.